The 9 T cell receptor beta chains reported below all come from one sample, sequenced in a study of blood T cells in healthy people across ages. Alongside a J-beta primer mix, a sample-barcoded 5' primer served in a second PCR lasting about 7 to 11 cycles. From the 5' RACE reads, TCRdb called clonotypes with MiXCR, one entry per CDR3 protein. Here the sample spans roughly 1 million distinct CDR3 sequences, around 27% being singletons. These data also featured in a second study, about T cells of mothers and their children.

Sequencing input: blood. These TCRs come from a girl aged 2 to 9 in good health.

This clonotype was detected a few times. The chain uses TRBV20-1 and TRBJ2-2; the D is unclear. The CDR3 is 11 amino acids. The germline V and J ends were trimmed by 4 bases and 4 bases, with 4 bases remaining between them. Germline V gene lookup returns CDR1 DFQATT and CDR2 SNEGSKA (reference sequence). The chain's CDR3 is CSAIFTGELFF. The CDR3 DNA reads as TGCAGTGCTATATTCACCGGGGAGCTGTTTTTT.

The gene calls are TRBV4-1 and TRBJ1-5; the D is unclear. Germline CDR1 MGHRA, CDR2 YSYEKL. V was cut by 0 bases and J by 7 bases, with 10 bases left in between. The CDR3 runs to 14 residues. The CDR3 region has the DNA TGCGCCAGCAGCCAAGAAAACCTCCTCCAGCCCCAGCATTTT. Translated: CASSQENLLQPQHF.

This chain links TRBV6-2 or TRBV6-3 with TRBJ2-7, with D perhaps matching TRBD1 or TRBD2 (5 bases each). Germline loops: CDR1 MNHEY, CDR2 SVGEGT. V was shortened by 1 base and J by 6 bases, with 7 bases between the two germline ends. The CDR3 length is 12 residues. CDR3 coding DNA: TGTGCCAGCAGTTACTGGGGGAGCGAGCAGTACTTC. Protein sequence: CASSYWGSEQYF.

This clonotype has only a few counts. The chain couples TRBV13 to TRBJ2-7; TRBD1 aligns across 8 bases. The J call may be wrong; the DNA end is better matched by TRBJ2-1. This CDR3 contains 19 residues. CDR1 is PRHDT, CDR2 FYEKMQ, per germline (reference sequence). The CDR3 loop reads CASSPEGGEGQGAYNEQFF. The CDR3 nucleotides read TGTGCCAGCAGCCCGGAGGGCGGCGAGGGGCAGGGGGCGTACAATGAGCAGTTCTTC.

The chain uses TRBV28 and TRBJ2-3, with TRBD2 identical over 7 bases. The CDR3 is 14 residues long. V trimming: 8 bases; J trimming: 2 bases; junction bases outside the gene matches: 7. The germline gives CDR1 MDHEN, CDR2 SYDVKM. CDR3 amino acids: CASLGQRDTDTQYF. CDR3 DNA: TGTGCCAGCCTTGGCCAGCGGGACACAGATACGCAGTATTTT.

The V and J genes are TRBV29-1 and TRBJ1-5, with D tentatively TRBD1 (6 bases). The V end was cut by 3 bases, the J end by 2 bases, with 11 bases between. CDR3 length: 14 amino acids. Per the germline V gene, CDR1 is SQVTM and CDR2 is ANQGSEA. The CDR3 DNA reads TGCAGCGTTGACACAGGGACGGGCAATCAGCCCCAGCATTTT. Translating gives CSVDTGTGNQPQHF.

The chain is built from TRBV6-5 and TRBJ1-1; a weak D match, TRBD1 (5 bases). CDR3 size: 15 residues. Germline V gene lookup returns CDR1 MNHEY and CDR2 SVGAGI. The V end lost 5 bases, the J end lost 2 bases, and 15 bases lay between the germline ends. CDR3 in amino acids: CASSPPGTGNTEAFF. The CDR3 nucleotides read TGTGCCAGCAGTCCCCCCGGAACAGGAAACACTGAAGCTTTCTTT.

The chain employs TRBV28 and TRBJ2-5; TRBD1 matches at 8 bases. V lost 1 base to trimming and J lost 11 bases; unmatched junction nucleotides: 3. In germline, CDR1 is MDHEN, CDR2 SYDVKM. The CDR3 length is 12 residues. The CDR3 reads CASSLSQGEQYF. In DNA, the CDR3 is TGTGCCAGCAGTTTATCACAGGGGGAGCAGTACTTC.

This clonotype was seen many times. The chain uses TRBV20-1 and TRBJ2-5, with 7 nucleotides matching TRBD1. With V trimmed by 5 bases and J by 5 bases, 11 bases remained unmatched. Per germline, CDR1 DFQATT and CDR2 SNEGSKA (reference sequence). This CDR3 comprises 14 residues. CDR3 bases: TGCAGTGCTTACGCTCTAGGGGGCGGGGAGACCCAGTACTTC. Translating it yields CSAYALGGGETQYF.